This T cell receptor beta chain was recorded in a study of beta chain features in type 1 diabetes. Study-wide findings and caveats: There was a moderate but significant shortening of TCRB CDR3s in all four CD4+ subsets of Type 1 diabetes patients. For TCRB rearrangement, an influence of HLA type remained unresolved here.

Expressed TCRB transcripts were sequenced because the entire RNA isolate underwent reverse transcription. The table came from immunoSEQ multiplex PCR; TCRdb's copy has only in-frame clones and leaves some out. There are about 340,000 clones in the sample; approximately 9.9% occur only once, and around 1% lies in the top ten. With regard to this clone: Its antigen is unknown.

V shed 2 bases and J shed 4 bases, with 9 bases lying between them. The germline V gene encodes CDR1 SGHDT and CDR2 YYEEEE. The CDR3 runs 13 residues. V and J are TRBV5-6 and TRBJ2-5; no reliable D call. The origin of this receptor is a man in his thirties or forties with type 1 diabetes. The material sequenced was central memory CD4+ T cells from blood. Written as DNA, the CDR3 is TGTGCCAGCAGCTTAGGTTCGGTAGAGACCCAGTACTTC. Protein product: CASSLGSVETQYF.